Listed here are 30 T cell receptor beta chains from one sample, sequenced in a study of technical replicates of blood from several donors. Profiled with immunoSEQ multiplex PCR; TCRdb holds only in-frame clones, not every one. The table lists 40,000 to 65,000 clones, just over 85% of them singletons. Sample: PBMCs. The receptors were gathered from a human donor in good health. Some clones in this sample may be carry-over from other donors' samples.

The CDR3 loop reads CASSPRASGRQETQYF. CDR3 DNA sequence: TGTGCCAGCAGCCCCCGTGCTAGCGGAAGACAAGAGACCCAGTACTTC. The chain uses TRBV7-2 and TRBJ2-5; TRBD2 matches at 7 bases. The CDR3 sequence is 16 residues long. V trimming: 5 bases; J trimming: 2 bases; junction bases outside the gene matches: 11. Germline V gives CDR1 SGHTA, CDR2 FQGNSA.

This clone showed up just once. The chain joins TRBV29-1 to TRBJ1-3; D is ambiguous. The germline V gene has CDR1 SQVTM and CDR2 ANQGSEA. The CDR3 extends over 13 amino acids. The V end lost 1 base, the J end lost 2 bases, and 6 bases lay between the germline ends. The CDR3 protein is CSVEAGAGNTIYF. For the CDR3, the DNA is TGCAGCGTTGAAGCCGGGGCTGGAAACACCATATATTTT. The variable domain in full, completed from reference TRBV29-1 and TRBJ1-3, reads SAVISQKPSRDICQRGTSLTIQCQVDSQVTMMFWYRQQPGQSLTLIATANQGSEATYESGFVIDKFPISRPNLTFSTLTVSNMSPEDSSIYLCSVEAGAGNTIYFGEGSWLTVV.

V gene TRBV27 combines with J gene TRBJ1-1; D is undetermined. This CDR3 contains 14 residues. The V end lost 1 base, the J end lost 4 bases, and 10 bases lay between the germline ends. Germline V gene lookup returns CDR1 MNHEY and CDR2 SMNVEV (reference sequence). This CDR3 is CASSLYAIGTEAFF. The DNA of the CDR3 is TGTGCCAGCAGTTTATATGCTATCGGCACTGAAGCTTTCTTT.

The count of this clone is one. The V gene is TRBV5-4, the J gene TRBJ2-1; 8 bases fit TRBD2. Unmatched junction bases numbered 6, after V lost 4 bases and J lost 3 bases. Germline lookup yields CDR1 SGHNT and CDR2 YYREEE (reference sequence). The length of the CDR3 is 15 residues. The CDR3: CASSPNSGNYNEQFF. Here the CDR3 DNA reads TGTGCCAGCAGCCCGAATAGCGGGAACTACAATGAGCAGTTCTTC.

The V and J genes are TRBV5-1 and TRBJ2-7; D is ambiguous. The CDR3 covers 12 residues. Trimming removed 1 base at V and 3 bases at J, with 5 bases between. From germline, CDR1 is SGHRS and CDR2 YFSETQ. CDR3 coding DNA: TGCGCCAGCAGCTTGACTCTCTACGAGCAGTACTTC. Translation: CASSLTLYEQYF.

The V and J genes are TRBV11-1 and TRBJ1-6; 7 bases fit TRBD1. After removal of 5 bases from V and 9 bases from J, the junction contained 4 bases not matched to a gene. Per the germline V gene, CDR1 is SGHAT and CDR2 is FQDESV (reference sequence). The CDR3 contains 13 residues. CDR3 sequence: CASSGRGSSPLHF. The CDR3 DNA reads TGTGCCAGCAGCGGCAGGGGGAGTTCACCCCTCCACTTT.

The chain uses TRBV30 and TRBJ1-6, with TRBD1 matching over 8 bases. Germline lookup yields CDR1 GTSNPN and CDR2 SVGIG (reference sequence). The V and J ends lost 2 bases and 5 bases, in that order; junction bases with no gene match: 5. The CDR3 covers 15 residues. CDR3 amino acids: CAWSSDRVDNSPLHF. CDR3 DNA: TGTGCCTGGAGTTCGGACAGGGTGGATAATTCACCCCTCCACTTT.

The chain carries TRBV5-8 and TRBJ2-3, with D possibly matching TRBD2 (6 bases). The V gene's germline CDR1 is SGHTS and CDR2 YDEGEE. Between the trimmed V and J ends, which lost 4 bases and 2 bases, there was a span of 14 bases. The CDR3 length is 15 residues. The DNA of the CDR3 is TGTGCCAGCAGCCTCCGGGAGACGGACACAGATACGCAGTATTTT. It is translated as CASSLRETDTDTQYF. The entire variable domain, with the rest obtained from reference TRBV5-8 and TRBJ2-3, is as follows: EAGVTQSPTHLIKTRGQQATLRCSPISGHTSVYWYQQALGLGLQFLLWYDEGEERNRGNFPPRFSGRQFPNYSSELNVNALELEDSALYLCASSLRETDTDTQYFGPGTRLTVL.

The V gene is TRBV28, the J gene TRBJ1-3; 10 bases match TRBD1. CDR1 and CDR2 from the germline V gene are MDHEN and SYDVKM. This CDR3 spans 15 amino acids. The V gene end was trimmed by 6 bases and the J gene end by 7 bases; junction bases not matched to a gene: 9. CDR3 nucleotide sequence: TGTGCCAGCAGGGCCGGGACAGGGGATGGGAACACCATATATTTT. Amino acids: CASRAGTGDGNTIYF. The variable domain in full, completed from reference TRBV28 and TRBJ1-3, reads DVKVTQSSRYLVKRTGEKVFLECVQDMDHENMFWYRQDPGLGLRLIYFSYDVKMKEKGDIPEGYSVSREKKERFSLILESASTNQTSMYLCASRAGTGDGNTIYFGEGSWLTVV.

The rearrangement joins TRBV29-1 to TRBJ1-2, with TRBD1 matching over 7 bases. This CDR3 has 13 residues. CDR1 SQVTM and CDR2 ANQGSEA come from the germline V gene. With V trimmed by 7 bases and J by 3 bases, 8 bases remained unmatched. CDR3 sequence (DNA): TGCAGCGAGAGGGGGCAGGGAGACTATGGCTACACCTTC. It translates to CSERGQGDYGYTF. Full variable domain (rest looked up from reference TRBV29-1 and TRBJ1-2): SAVISQKPSRDICQRGTSLTIQCQVDSQVTMMFWYRQQPGQSLTLIATANQGSEATYESGFVIDKFPISRPNLTFSTLTVSNMSPEDSSIYLCSERGQGDYGYTFGSGTRLTVV.

This sequence joins TRBV5-1 and TRBJ2-7; a possible D gene is TRBD2 (6 bases). CDR3 size: 14 residues. CDR1 is SGHRS, CDR2 YFSETQ, per germline. With 1 base removed from V and 3 bases from J, the gap between germline ends came to 11 bases. Here the CDR3 DNA reads TGCGCCAGCAGCTTGATGGGGGGATACTACGAGCAGTACTTC. Encoded protein: CASSLMGGYYEQYF.

This chain links TRBV7-3 with TRBJ2-1; TRBD2 agrees at 9 bases. The CDR3 length is 14 residues. After removal of 3 bases from V and 4 bases from J, the junction contained 1 base not matched to a gene. Germline loops: CDR1 SGHTA, CDR2 FQGTGA. CDR3 DNA sequence: TGTGCCAGCAGCTTCCTAGCGGGGTACAATGAGCAGTTCTTC. As protein: CASSFLAGYNEQFF. The full variable domain, rest sourced from reference TRBV7-3 and TRBJ2-1, is GAGVSQTPSNKVTEKGKYVELRCDPISGHTALYWYRQSLGQGPEFLIYFQGTGAADDSGLPNDRFFAVRPEGSVSTLKIQRTERGDSAVYLCASSFLAGYNEQFFGPGTRLTVL.

The genes are TRBV15 and TRBJ1-2; perhaps TRBD1 as D (5 bases). V lost 0 bases and J lost 4, with 12 bases in between. The CDR3 consists of 15 residues. Germline lookup yields CDR1 LNHNV and CDR2 YYDKDF (reference sequence). CDR3 in DNA: TGTGCCACCAGCAGAGAAGCGGGGCATTCCTATGGCTACACCTTC. The encoded protein is CATSREAGHSYGYTF. The whole variable domain, remainder taken from reference TRBV15 and TRBJ1-2, is DAMVIQNPRYQVTQFGKPVTLSCSQTLNHNVMYWYQQKSSQAPKLLFHYYDKDFNNEADTPDNFQSRRPNTSFCFLDIRSPGLGDTAMYLCATSREAGHSYGYTFGSGTRLTVV.

The chain joins TRBV25-1 to TRBJ2-3; TRBD2 matches at 7 bases. The CDR3 runs to 15 residues. The germline gives CDR1 MGHDK, CDR2 SYGVNS. J gave up 2 bases and V 5 bases, and 7 bases lay outside the gene matches. CDR3 in DNA: TGTGCCAGCAGTCCCCACGCGGGAGCCACAGATACGCAGTATTTT. Translation: CASSPHAGATDTQYF.

V gene TRBV19 combines with J gene TRBJ1-5; 7 bases line up with TRBD1. The CDR3 extends over 14 amino acids. J was trimmed by 2 bases and V by 5 bases; bases with no gene match: 3. From germline, CDR1 is LNHDA and CDR2 SQIVND (reference sequence). The CDR3 spells CASSPTGGNQPQHF. The CDR3 DNA sequence: TGTGCCAGTAGTCCAACAGGGGGCAATCAGCCCCAGCATTTT.

V usage is TRBV5-8 and J usage is TRBJ1-5; perhaps TRBD1 as D (5 bases). This CDR3 is 14 amino acids long. CDR1 and CDR2 from the germline V gene are SGHTS and YDEGEE. The ends were cut back, 2 bases at V and 7 bases at J, with 13 bases in the middle. This CDR3 reads CASSFTGGEQPQHF. CDR3 nucleotide sequence: TGTGCCAGCAGCTTTACCGGGGGAGAACAGCCCCAGCATTTT.

The chain combines TRBV15 with TRBJ2-1; 8 bases line up with TRBD1. Germline V gene data show CDR1 as LNHNV and CDR2 as YYDKDF (reference sequence). The V segment lost 3 bases and the J segment 8 bases; nucleotides outside the gene matches: 9. CDR3 length: 15 residues. For the CDR3, the DNA is TGTGCCACCAGCAGGGGCGACAGGGGTGGAGATGAGCAGTTCTTC. It codes for CATSRGDRGGDEQFF.

The rearrangement uses TRBV5-6 and TRBJ1-2; possibly TRBD1 for D (6 bases). The CDR3 contains 12 residues. V gave up 0 bases and J gave up 8 bases, with 8 bases separating them. Germline V gene lookup returns CDR1 SGHDT and CDR2 YYEEEE. The CDR3 loop reads CASSLDRAGYTF. The DNA for the CDR3 is TGTGCCAGCAGCTTGGACAGGGCCGGCTACACCTTC. Full variable domain (missing parts from reference TRBV5-6 and TRBJ1-2): DAGVTQSPTHLIKTRGQQVTLRCSPKSGHDTVSWYQQALGQGPQFIFQYYEEEERQRGNFPDRFSGHQFPNYSSELNVNALLLGDSALYLCASSLDRAGYTFGSGTRLTVV.

This chain connects TRBV5-1 to TRBJ2-7; 9 nucleotides match TRBD1. V was pared by 4 bases and J by 2 bases, with 4 bases of the junction left unmatched. Germline CDR1 SGHRS, CDR2 YFSETQ. The CDR3 spans 14 residues. The CDR3 DNA sequence: TGCGCCAGCAGCACGGGACAGGGTCCCTACGAGCAGTACTTC. It is translated as CASSTGQGPYEQYF.

The chain uses TRBV6-1 and TRBJ2-1; 8 positions match TRBD2. The germline V gene encodes CDR1 MNHNS and CDR2 SASEGT. The CDR3 totals 12 residues. The trim removed 8 bases at V and 7 bases at J, leaving 4 bases unmatched. In nucleotides, the CDR3 is TGTGCCAGCGAAGCGGGAGAGAATGAGCAGTTCTTC. Its translation: CASEAGENEQFF.

The chain links TRBV11-2 to TRBJ2-7; D is possibly TRBD2 (6 bases). V shed 5 bases and J shed 6 bases, with 17 bases lying between them. The germline V gene has CDR1 SGHAT and CDR2 FQNNGV. The CDR3 covers 14 residues. The CDR3 is CASSRGTVPGEQYF. The DNA for the CDR3 is TGTGCCAGCAGCCGAGGGACTGTCCCTGGCGAGCAGTACTTC.

The chain uses TRBV5-6 and TRBJ1-4; a possible D gene is TRBD1 (5 bases). Trimming took off 2 bases at V and 16 bases at J, with 18 bases between the two ends. CDR3 size: 13 residues. From germline, CDR1 is SGHDT and CDR2 YYEEEE. The CDR3 loop reads CASSLGPGQLKFF. DNA for the CDR3: TGTGCCAGCAGCTTAGGTCCCGGACAACTTAAGTTTTTT. Looking up the rest from reference TRBV5-6 and TRBJ1-4 gives the full variable domain: DAGVTQSPTHLIKTRGQQVTLRCSPKSGHDTVSWYQQALGQGPQFIFQYYEEEERQRGNFPDRFSGHQFPNYSSELNVNALLLGDSALYLCASSLGPGQLKFFGSGTQLSVL.

V is TRBV13 and J is TRBJ2-2; the match to TRBD1 covers 7 bases. This CDR3 region has 14 residues. The J segment lost 7 bases and the V segment lost 5 bases, leaving 7 bases of the junction unmatched. Germline CDR1 reads PRHDT; CDR2 reads FYEKMQ (reference sequence). CDR3 nucleotide sequence: TGTGCCAGCAGCATGGACAGGTCGGACGGGGAGCTGTTTTTT. This codes for CASSMDRSDGELFF.

J is TRBJ2-1 and V is TRBV5-6, with D maybe TRBD1 (6 bases). The CDR3 is made up of 17 amino acids. CDR1 is SGHDT and CDR2 is YYEEEE in the germline V gene. Between the trimmed V and J ends, which lost 7 bases and 0 bases, there was a span of 20 bases. CDR3 region: CASASGVGVISYNEQFF. In DNA form, the CDR3 reads TGTGCCAGCGCCTCAGGGGTGGGAGTGATCTCCTACAATGAGCAGTTCTTC.

The rearrangement uses TRBV2 and TRBJ2-2; tentative D call: TRBD1 (5 bases). Germline values: CDR1 SNHLY, CDR2 FYNNEI. The CDR3 sequence is 16 residues long. V gave up 3 bases and J gave up 6 bases, with 17 bases separating them. The CDR3 sequence is CASSDSVPRGPGELFF. The CDR3 DNA reads as TGTGCCAGCAGTGATTCCGTGCCTAGGGGTCCCGGGGAGCTGTTTTTT.

This clone was seen once. The rearrangement joins TRBV5-4 to TRBJ2-1, with TRBD2 identical over 10 bases. The trim removed 0 bases at V and 6 bases at J, leaving 3 bases unmatched. The CDR3 has 15 amino acids. The germline gives CDR1 SGHNT, CDR2 YYREEE (reference sequence). CDR3 bases: TGTGCCAGCAGCTTGGGGCTAGCGGGAGCCAATGAGCAGTTCTTC. This codes for CASSLGLAGANEQFF.

This clone was seen just once. The genes are TRBV9 and TRBJ2-1; 7 bases are a match to TRBD2. The germline CDR1 and CDR2 sequences are SGDLS and YYNGEE. There are 18 residues in the CDR3. Trimming removed 2 bases from V and 7 bases from J; junction bases left unmatched: 18. The CDR3 coding sequence is TGTGCCAGCAGCGTTTCCCCCTCGAGCGGGAATCGGTGGAATGAGCAGTTCTTC. Translated, it gives CASSVSPSSGNRWNEQFF. The complete variable domain, with remaining parts taken from reference TRBV9 and TRBJ2-1, reads DSGVTQTPKHLITATGQRVTLRCSPRSGDLSVYWYQQSLDQGLQFLIQYYNGEERAKGNILERFSAQQFPDLHSELNLSSLELGDSALYFCASSVSPSSGNRWNEQFFGPGTRLTVL.

The table lists this clone with a few counts. The chain uses TRBV6-5 and TRBJ1-5; D not resolved. V was shortened by 5 bases and J by 5 bases, with 16 bases between the two germline ends. The CDR3 is 15 residues long. Germline V CDR1 and CDR2: MNHEY, SVGAGI. Here the CDR3 reads CASSTHQSAYQPQHF. The CDR3 DNA reads as TGTGCCAGCAGTACCCACCAGTCTGCATATCAGCCCCAGCATTTT.

This clone was picked up one time. This chain uses TRBV9 with TRBJ1-1, with a weak D call TRBD1 (6 bases). Germline-derived CDR1 and CDR2 are SGDLS and YYNGEE. V lost 4 bases, J lost 4 bases, and 17 bases lay in between. The CDR3 has 15 amino acids. The DNA of the CDR3 is TGTGCCAGCAGCATAGAACAGGGAGGGATCACTGAAGCTTTCTTT. This gives the protein CASSIEQGGITEAFF.

The J gene is TRBJ2-3, the V gene TRBV4-3, with D maybe TRBD2 (5 bases). CDR1 and CDR2 (germline): LGHNA, YSLEER. V was clipped by 0 bases and J by 0 bases, with 10 bases between them. The CDR3 runs 16 residues. This chain's CDR3 is CASSQDAGGSTDTQYF. CDR3 DNA: TGCGCCAGCAGCCAAGATGCCGGCGGGAGCACAGATACGCAGTATTTT.